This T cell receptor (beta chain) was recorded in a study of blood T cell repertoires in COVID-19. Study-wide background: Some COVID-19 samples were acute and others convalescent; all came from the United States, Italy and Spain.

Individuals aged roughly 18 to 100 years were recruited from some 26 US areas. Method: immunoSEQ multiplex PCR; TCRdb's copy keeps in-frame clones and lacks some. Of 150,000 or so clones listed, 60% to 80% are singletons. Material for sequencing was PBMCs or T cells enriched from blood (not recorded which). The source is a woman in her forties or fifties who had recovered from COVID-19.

The CDR3 DNA reads as TGTGCCAGCAGCCCACGAACAGGGATAGGCCAGCCCCAGCATTTT. Its protein is CASSPRTGIGQPQHF. The chain has TRBV11-2 and TRBJ1-5, with D perhaps TRBD1 (6 bases). Germline CDR1 SGHAT, CDR2 FQNNGV. Trimming removed 5 bases at V and 7 bases at J, with 18 bases between. The CDR3 runs 15 residues.